This T cell receptor (beta chain) is from a study of T cell changes during pregnancy in multiple sclerosis. Sequenced by immunoSEQ multiplex PCR; TCRdb stores in-frame clones only, minus some. The sample consists of just under 80,000 clones, 80% to 95% of them appearing once. Germline CDR1 and CDR2: SQVTM and ANQGSEA. Trimming took 3 bases from V and 10 from J, leaving 12 bases between them. The CDR3 loop spans 11 amino acids. V and J are TRBV29-1 and TRBJ1-1; perhaps TRBD1 as D (5 bases). The sample here was peripheral blood, taken in the second trimester of pregnancy. The source is a female donor in good health, enrolled as a control in a pregnancy study. The CDR3 region is CSVEGGGAAFF. The CDR3 bases are TGCAGCGTTGAGGGGGGGGGAGCAGCTTTCTTT.